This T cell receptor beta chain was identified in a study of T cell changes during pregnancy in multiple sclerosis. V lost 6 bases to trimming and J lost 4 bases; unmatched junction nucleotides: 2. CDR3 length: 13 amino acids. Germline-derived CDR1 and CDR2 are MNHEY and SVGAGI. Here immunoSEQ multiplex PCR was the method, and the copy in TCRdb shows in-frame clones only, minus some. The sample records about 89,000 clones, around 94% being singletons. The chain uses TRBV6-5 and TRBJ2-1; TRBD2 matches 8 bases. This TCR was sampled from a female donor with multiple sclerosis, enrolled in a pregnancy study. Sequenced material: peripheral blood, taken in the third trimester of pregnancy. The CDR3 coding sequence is TGTGCCAGCAGACTAGCGGAGTACAATGAGCAGTTCTTC. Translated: CASRLAEYNEQFF.